The 4 T cell receptor beta chains given below trace back to one sample, sequenced in a study of CD8+ T cells in alopecia areata. The treatment: oral pan-JAK inhibitor, 5-10 mg twice daily. It was cDNA, reverse transcribed from extracted RNA, that served as the sequencing template. Clones were sequenced by immunoSEQ multiplex PCR, and TCRdb holds only the in-frame ones, with some missing. The table includes about 190,000 clones, over 60% detected once. Here the sequenced sample was CD4+ T cells sorted from blood, taken at week 4, from a patient treated with tofacitinib. The receptors originated from a human donor with alopecia areata.

The chain is built from TRBV4-3 and TRBJ2-1; no clear D gene. The V gene's germline CDR1 is LGHNA and CDR2 YSLEER. V lost 0 bases, J lost 2 bases, and 11 bases lay in between. The CDR3 has 16 residues. In DNA form, the CDR3 reads TGCGCCAGCAGCCAAGAAAGGGTCCTTACCTACAATGAGCAGTTCTTC. Translated: CASSQERVLTYNEQFF.

V gene TRBV29-1 combines with J gene TRBJ2-3; D ambiguous. The CDR3 is made up of 12 amino acids. Germline V lookup: CDR1 SQVTM, CDR2 ANQGSEA. Trimming removed 4 bases from V and 6 bases from J, with 11 bases in between. The CDR3 loop reads CSVVRSSDTQYF. The CDR3 DNA reads TGCAGCGTTGTTCGATCCTCGGATACGCAGTATTTT.

This chain uses TRBV11-2 with TRBJ1-5; D not certain. V dropped 2 bases and J dropped 5 bases, with 7 bases sitting between them. The CDR3 is 13 residues long. CDR1 is SGHAT and CDR2 is FQNNGV in the germline V gene. CDR3 loop: CASSLSSDQPQHF. CDR3 nucleotide sequence: TGTGCCAGCAGCTTATCTTCCGATCAGCCCCAGCATTTT.

The chain links TRBV4-3 to TRBJ1-1, with 8 nucleotides matching TRBD1. Germline V lookup: CDR1 LGHNA, CDR2 YSLEER. J gave up 3 bases and V 1 base, and 13 bases lay outside the gene matches. This CDR3 has 18 amino acids. CDR3 nucleotide sequence: TGCGCCAGCAGCCAAGGATTTGGAGACAGGGGTTTAGACACTGAAGCTTTCTTT. This gives the protein CASSQGFGDRGLDTEAFF.